This TCR beta chain was documented in a study of CD8+CD57+ T cells in acquired aplastic anemia. Trimming at V came to 1 base and at J to 4 bases, leaving 9 bases not matched to a gene. Germline values: CDR1 SEHNR, CDR2 FQNEAQ (reference sequence). CDR3 size: 18 residues. This clonotype was seen ten or more times. Profiling of TCR beta VDJ combinations and CDR3 sequences used genomic DNA as template. TCRdb fed the reads into MiXCR, producing one record per CDR3 protein. This table has around 180,000 distinct CDR3 sequences, about three fifths appearing once. The source material was sorted CD4+, CD8+, or CD8+CD57+ T cells (not recorded which) from PBMCs. This sequence was found in a human donor in good health. The chain links TRBV7-9 to TRBJ2-2; the match to TRBD2 covers 10 bases. Here the CDR3 DNA reads TGTGCCAGCAGCTTAGGGTCCCCTAGCGGGAGTAGCACCGGGGAGCTGTTTTTT. Protein sequence: CASSLGSPSGSSTGELFF. The full variable domain, completed using reference TRBV7-9 and TRBJ2-2, is DTGVSQNPRHKITKRGQNVTFRCDPISEHNRLYWYRQTLGQGPEFLTYFQNEAQLEKSRLLSDRFSAERPKGSFSTLEIQRTEQGDSAMYLCASSLGSPSGSSTGELFFGEGSRLTVL.